This TCR beta chain was retrieved from a study of radiotherapy plus CTLA-4 blockade in lung cancer. Sequencing used immunoSEQ multiplex PCR; TCRdb keeps in-frame clones, though not all of them. Among tens of thousands of clones listed, about 74% were seen once. The CDR3 is 17 amino acids. Trimming pared 3 bases from V and 1 base from J, leaving 18 bases between. Germline V CDR1 and CDR2: LNHDA, SQIVND (reference sequence). The rearrangement joins TRBV19 to TRBJ1-1; a weak D match, TRBD1 (5 bases). This clonotype was obtained from a human donor with non-small cell lung cancer whose response to radiotherapy plus ipilimumab could not be evaluated. Sequences were derived from peripheral blood, sampled from a patient treated with radiotherapy plus ipilimumab. Here the CDR3 reads CASSILSRGTSNTEAFF. CDR3 in DNA: TGTGCCAGTAGTATCTTGAGCCGGGGGACCTCGAACACTGAAGCTTTCTTT.